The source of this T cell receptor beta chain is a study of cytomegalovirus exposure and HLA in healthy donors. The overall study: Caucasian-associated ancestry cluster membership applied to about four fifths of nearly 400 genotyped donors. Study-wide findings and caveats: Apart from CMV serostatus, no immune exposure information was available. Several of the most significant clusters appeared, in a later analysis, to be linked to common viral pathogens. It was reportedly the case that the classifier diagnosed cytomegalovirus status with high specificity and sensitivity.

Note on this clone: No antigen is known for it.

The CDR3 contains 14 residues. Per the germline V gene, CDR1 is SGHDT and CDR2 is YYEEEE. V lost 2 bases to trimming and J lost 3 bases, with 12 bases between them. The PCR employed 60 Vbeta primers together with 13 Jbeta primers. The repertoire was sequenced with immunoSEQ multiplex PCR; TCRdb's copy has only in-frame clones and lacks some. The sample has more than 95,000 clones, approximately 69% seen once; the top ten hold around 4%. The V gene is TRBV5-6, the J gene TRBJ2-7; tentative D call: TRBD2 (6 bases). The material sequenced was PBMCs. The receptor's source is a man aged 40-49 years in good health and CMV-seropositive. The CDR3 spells CASSFPGDSYEQYF. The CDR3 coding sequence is TGTGCCAGCAGCTTCCCGGGAGACAGCTACGAGCAGTACTTC.